This entry features one T cell receptor beta chain sequence. Its matching antigen is unknown. The sample belongs to a study of shared clonotypes between healthy human individuals. Study observations and caveats: Only blood underwent sampling, and tissue repertoires likely differ.

As defined, naive CD8 cells were CD45RO-negative and positively selected for CCR7, with terminally differentiated effector memory CD45RA+ cells excluded. Libraries were prepared by immunoSEQ multiplex PCR; TCRdb keeps only in-frame clonotypes and omits some of them. The repertoire holds about 610,000 clones, with 95% to 96% as singletons. The CDR3 is 19 residues long. V trimming: 4 bases; J trimming: 3 bases; junction bases outside the gene matches: 15. The germline CDR1 and CDR2 sequences are SEHNR and FQNEAQ (reference sequence). The J gene is TRBJ2-1, the V gene TRBV7-9; 10 bases align to TRBD2. What was sequenced was naive CD8+ T cells sorted from blood. The receptor was derived from a woman between 25 and 40 years old in good health. The CDR3 DNA reads TGTGCCAGCAGCTCAACCGGAGTGGCTAGCGGGAGTTTCTACAATGAGCAGTTCTTC. Protein sequence: CASSSTGVASGSFYNEQFF.